Presented here are 6 T cell receptor beta chains from one specimen sequenced in a study of blood T cell repertoires in COVID-19. Clones were read by immunoSEQ multiplex PCR, and TCRdb kept only the in-frame ones, dropping some. The sample includes about 190,000 clones, less than 85% of them seen just once. Specimen: PBMCs or T cells enriched from blood (not recorded which). These TCRs come from a woman in her 30s who had recovered from COVID-19.

The rearrangement links TRBV19 to TRBJ2-2; D unclear. CDR3 length: 18 residues. Germline CDR1 is LNHDA and CDR2 is SQIVND (reference sequence). V gave up 4 bases and J gave up 2 bases, with 20 bases separating them. The CDR3 protein is CASSTPLGGGSNTGELFF. The CDR3 region has the DNA TGTGCCAGTAGTACCCCTCTCGGTGGTGGTTCCAACACCGGGGAGCTGTTTTTT.

The chain has TRBV24-1 and TRBJ2-3, with D perhaps TRBD2 (6 bases). This CDR3 is built from 14 residues. Trimming removed 4 bases from V and 2 bases from J, with 9 bases in between. CDR1 and CDR2 from the germline V gene are KGHDR and SFDVKD. DNA for the CDR3: TGTGCCACCAGTGAGGCGGGGATCACAGATACGCAGTATTTT. Translated, it gives CATSEAGITDTQYF.

The V and J genes are TRBV30 and TRBJ2-2, with 7 bases that match TRBD1. This CDR3 spans 15 amino acids. CDR1 and CDR2 (germline): GTSNPN, SVGIG (reference sequence). The V segment lost 4 bases and the J segment 6 bases; nucleotides outside the gene matches: 11. The CDR3 region has the DNA TGTGCCTGGAACCTGTATGGTGGGACAGCCGGGGAGCTGTTTTTT. Its protein is CAWNLYGGTAGELFF.

The chain recombines TRBV14 with TRBJ1-1; the D is unclear. The ends were cut back, 2 bases at V and 1 base at J, with 11 bases in the middle. CDR1 and CDR2 from the germline V gene are SGHDN and FVKESK. The CDR3 is 15 residues long. This CDR3 reads CASSQHRVWNTEAFF. The CDR3 nucleotides read TGTGCCAGCAGCCAACATCGGGTGTGGAACACTGAAGCTTTCTTT.

The chain couples TRBV14 to TRBJ1-6, with D possibly TRBD1 on 6 matching bases. The V gene lost 5 bases and the J gene lost 7 bases, with 15 bases spanning the gap. The germline V gene has CDR1 SGHDN and CDR2 FVKESK. The CDR3 loop spans 15 amino acids. CDR3 residues: CASSSPGQYNSPLHF. The CDR3 bases are TGTGCCAGCAGCTCCCCGGGACAATACAATTCACCCCTCCACTTT.

The rearrangement links TRBV28 to TRBJ2-5; D remains ambiguous. The CDR3 totals 12 residues. V lost 9 bases to trimming and J lost 7 bases, with 15 bases between them. Germline V CDR1 and CDR2: MDHEN, SYDVKM. Here the CDR3 DNA reads TGTGCCAGTAGAGAGAGACTGGGGACCCAGTACTTC. This encodes CASRERLGTQYF.